The 12 T cell receptor beta chains below all came from one sample that was sequenced in a study of blood T cell repertoires in COVID-19. Some clones are missing from TCRdb's copy, which holds only in-frame ones; the method was immunoSEQ multiplex PCR. Of 100,000 to 150,000 clones listed, 65% to 85% are singletons. Sequenced sample: peripheral blood. These receptors all stem from an elderly woman with acute or convalescent COVID-19.

This clone was seen a single time. V gene TRBV28 combines with J gene TRBJ2-1, with a weak D call TRBD1 (6 bases). Between the trimmed V and J ends, which lost 5 bases and 6 bases, there was a span of 11 bases. This CDR3 contains 13 residues. Germline V gene sequence: CDR1 MDHEN, CDR2 SYDVKM. CDR3 sequence reads: CASSIQGLNEQFF. In nucleotides, the CDR3 is TGTGCCAGCAGTATCCAGGGGCTCAATGAGCAGTTCTTC.

This clone was recorded once. The V call is TRBV7-2, the J call TRBJ1-6, with 8 bases aligning to TRBD1. Germline V gene data show CDR1 as SGHTA and CDR2 as FQGNSA. The CDR3 is 16 amino acids. V gave up 5 bases and J gave up 11 bases; unmatched junction bases: 14. CDR3 region: CASSPDRAAGFAPLHF. CDR3 nucleotide sequence: TGTGCCAGCAGCCCGGACAGGGCGGCTGGATTCGCACCCCTCCACTTT.

V is TRBV6-2 or TRBV6-3 and J is TRBJ2-7, with 15 bases identical to TRBD2. The V gene end was trimmed by 5 bases and the J gene end by 6 bases; junction bases not matched to a gene: 11. The CDR3 contains 17 residues. In germline, CDR1 is MNHEY, CDR2 SVGEGT. The CDR3 loop reads CASSTGTSGGFPREQYF. In DNA, the CDR3 is TGTGCCAGCAGTACCGGGACTAGCGGGGGGTTCCCCCGCGAGCAGTACTTC.

The chain joins TRBV6-5 to TRBJ1-2; 7 bases match TRBD1. The CDR3 runs 13 residues. Trimming cost V 4 bases and J 10 bases; bases outside gene matches: 9. Germline loops: CDR1 MNHEY, CDR2 SVGAGI. The CDR3, as DNA: TGTGCCAGCAGTTTAACAGGGGACGACTACTACACCTTC. It codes for CASSLTGDDYYTF.

The chain joins TRBV9 to TRBJ1-5; D is uncertain. CDR1 and CDR2 from the germline V gene are SGDLS and YYNGEE. The ends were cut back, 0 bases at V and 4 bases at J, with 26 bases in the middle. This CDR3 region has 20 residues. CDR3 amino acids: CASSVGSRNLKSLENQPQHF. The CDR3 DNA follows: TGTGCCAGCAGCGTAGGGAGCAGAAACCTCAAGAGTTTGGAGAATCAGCCCCAGCATTTT.

The chain uses TRBV3-1 (or the pseudogene TRBV3-2) and TRBJ1-6; D uncertain. V lost 7 bases and J lost 0, with 13 bases in between. The germline V gene encodes CDR1 LGHDT and CDR2 YNNKEL (reference sequence). The CDR3 extends over 16 amino acids. The CDR3 nucleotides are TGTGCCAGCACCCGGGCGGGGAGCTCCTATAATTCACCCCTCCACTTT. The encoded protein is CASTRAGSSYNSPLHF.

The chain joins TRBV6-6 to TRBJ2-3, with TRBD1 matching over 10 bases. Germline CDR1 is MNHNY and CDR2 is SVGAGI (reference sequence). CDR3 length: 16 amino acids. The V gene end was trimmed by 3 bases and the J gene end by 0 bases; junction bases not matched to a gene: 3. For the CDR3, the DNA is TGTGCCAGCAGTTATTCGGACAGGGGGAGCACAGATACGCAGTATTTT. It is translated as CASSYSDRGSTDTQYF.

This clone turned up a few times. The V and J genes are TRBV18 and TRBJ2-3; 7 bases line up with TRBD1. Germline V gene data show CDR1 as KGHSH and CDR2 as LQKENI. V lost 5 bases, J lost 2 bases, and 4 bases stayed unmatched. CDR3 length equals 14 residues. The CDR3: CASSMGQPTDTQYF. The CDR3 nucleotides read TGTGCCAGCTCAATGGGACAGCCCACAGATACGCAGTATTTT.

This chain uses TRBV6-2 or TRBV6-3 with TRBJ1-5; 8 nucleotides line up with TRBD1. This CDR3 is built from 17 residues. Germline CDR1 is MNHEY and CDR2 is SVGEGT. V lost 5 bases, J lost 7 bases, and 16 bases stayed unmatched. Here the CDR3 reads CASSPRRTQGAEQPQHF. CDR3 coding DNA: TGTGCCAGCAGTCCACGTAGGACGCAGGGGGCTGAGCAGCCCCAGCATTTT.

This sequence joins TRBV19 and TRBJ1-4; D possibly corresponds to TRBD1 (6 bases). Looked up from germline, CDR1 is LNHDA and CDR2 is SQIVND (reference sequence). This CDR3 is 16 amino acids long. V was cut by 1 base and J by 11 bases, with 20 bases left in between. In DNA, the CDR3 is TGTGCCAGTAGTATAGTTGGGACAAGATTAATGAGGAAACTGTTTTTT. It translates to CASSIVGTRLMRKLFF.

The chain is built from TRBV10-3 and TRBJ1-2, with 10 nucleotides matching TRBD1. Looked up from germline, CDR1 is ENHRY and CDR2 is SYGVKD. V lost 8 bases, J lost 0 bases, and 9 bases stayed unmatched. The length of the CDR3 is 16 residues. The CDR3 nucleotides are TGTGCCATCGCCGTCCGGGACAGGGGCTCTAACTATGGCTACACCTTC. As protein: CAIAVRDRGSNYGYTF.

This chain connects TRBV5-1 to TRBJ1-6; D remains ambiguous. This CDR3 region has 15 residues. V shed 1 base and J shed 9 bases, with 14 bases lying between them. Germline CDR1 and CDR2: SGHRS and YFSETQ. CDR3 nucleotides: TGCGCCAGCAGCTTGCAGGAGGGTTTAGGTTCACCCCTCCACTTT. Translating it yields CASSLQEGLGSPLHF.